Below, one TCR beta chain is given with its context. The entry originates in a study of blood T cell repertoires in COVID-19. For the study at large: Nucleic acid was either cDNA or gDNA, and it came from T cells, B-cell-depleted T cells, or PBMCs.

Germline values: CDR1 LNHDA, CDR2 SQIVND (reference sequence). The CDR3 length is 16 residues. V lost 0 bases, J lost 2 bases, and 11 bases lay in between. Those enrolled in Seattle joined during active infection and were followed longitudinally afterward. Per the original data handling: Scientists estimated how many nucleated cells there were by amplifying reference gene primers. Sequencing was performed with immunoSEQ multiplex PCR; in TCRdb, only in-frame clones are kept and a portion is missing. V and J calls and clone size are copied from that table; D and trimming were computed from the DNA. Of a few hundred thousand clones listed, 85% were seen once; the top ten hold approximately 2.4%.

The clonotype was recovered from an older woman with COVID-19, enrolled during active disease. Sequenced material: peripheral blood. V usage is TRBV19 and J usage is TRBJ1-5; no clear D. CDR3 bases: TGTGCCAGTAGTATAGATACCGCCACAGGCAATCAGCCCCAGCATTTT. As protein: CASSIDTATGNQPQHF.